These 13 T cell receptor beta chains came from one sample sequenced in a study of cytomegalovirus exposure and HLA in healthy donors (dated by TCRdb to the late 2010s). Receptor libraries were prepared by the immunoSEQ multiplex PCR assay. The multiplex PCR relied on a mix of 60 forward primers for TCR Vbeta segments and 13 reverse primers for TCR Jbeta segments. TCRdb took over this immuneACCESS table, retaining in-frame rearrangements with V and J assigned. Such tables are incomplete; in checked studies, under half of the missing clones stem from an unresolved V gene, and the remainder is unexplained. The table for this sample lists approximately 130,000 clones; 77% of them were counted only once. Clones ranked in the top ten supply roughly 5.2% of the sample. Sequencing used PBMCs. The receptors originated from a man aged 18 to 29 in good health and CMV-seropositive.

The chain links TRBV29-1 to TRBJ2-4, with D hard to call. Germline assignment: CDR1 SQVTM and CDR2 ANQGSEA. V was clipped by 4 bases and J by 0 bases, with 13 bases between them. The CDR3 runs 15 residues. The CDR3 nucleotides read TGCAGCGTTGTCCCGACCAGGCAAGCCAAAAACATTCAGTACTTC. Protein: CSVVPTRQAKNIQYF. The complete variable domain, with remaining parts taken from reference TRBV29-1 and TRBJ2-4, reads SAVISQKPSRDICQRGTSLTIQCQVDSQVTMMFWYRQQPGQSLTLIATANQGSEATYESGFVIDKFPISRPNLTFSTLTVSNMSPEDSSIYLCSVVPTRQAKNIQYFGAGTRLSVL.

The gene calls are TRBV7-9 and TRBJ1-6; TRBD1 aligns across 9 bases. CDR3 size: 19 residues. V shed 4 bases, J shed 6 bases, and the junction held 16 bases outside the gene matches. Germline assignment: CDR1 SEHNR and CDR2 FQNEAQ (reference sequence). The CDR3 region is CASSSRRDPGTGSNSPLHF. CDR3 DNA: TGTGCCAGCAGCTCTCGGCGGGACCCAGGGACAGGGTCTAATTCACCCCTCCACTTT.

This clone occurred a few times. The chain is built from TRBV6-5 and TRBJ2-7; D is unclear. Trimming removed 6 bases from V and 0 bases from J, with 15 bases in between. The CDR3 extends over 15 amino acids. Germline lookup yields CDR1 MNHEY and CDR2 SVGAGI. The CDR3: CASSPDISASYEQYF. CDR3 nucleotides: TGTGCCAGCAGCCCTGACATTTCCGCCTCCTACGAGCAGTACTTC.

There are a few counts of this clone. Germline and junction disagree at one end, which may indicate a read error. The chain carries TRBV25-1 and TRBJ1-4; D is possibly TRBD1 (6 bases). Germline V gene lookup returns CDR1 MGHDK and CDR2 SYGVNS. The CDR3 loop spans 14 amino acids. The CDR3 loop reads CASSHPESTGYTFW. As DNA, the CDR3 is TGTGCCAGCTCCCATCCGGAATCTACAGGGTATACCTTCTGG.

The CDR3 DNA is TGCAGCGGTCAGCTAGCGGGGAAAGAGACCCAGTACTTC. Translating gives CSGQLAGKETQYF. The rearrangement joins TRBV29-1 to TRBJ2-5, with 9 bases matching TRBD2. Germline V gene data show CDR1 as SQVTM and CDR2 as ANQGSEA. The V gene end was trimmed by 7 bases and the J gene end by 3 bases; junction bases not matched to a gene: 6. This CDR3 is 13 amino acids long.

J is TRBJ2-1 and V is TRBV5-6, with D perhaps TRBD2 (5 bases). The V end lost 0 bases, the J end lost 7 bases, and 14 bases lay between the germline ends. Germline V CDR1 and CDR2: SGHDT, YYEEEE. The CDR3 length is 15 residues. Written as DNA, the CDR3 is TGTGCCAGCAGCTTGGGAGCTGGACTCCCAAATGAGCAGTTCTTC. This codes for CASSLGAGLPNEQFF.

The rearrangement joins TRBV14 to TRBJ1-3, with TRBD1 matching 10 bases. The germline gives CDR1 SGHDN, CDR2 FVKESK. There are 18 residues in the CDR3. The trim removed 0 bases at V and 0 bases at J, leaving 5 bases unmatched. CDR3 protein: CASSQDGTGASSGNTIYF. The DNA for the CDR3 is TGTGCCAGCAGCCAAGACGGGACAGGGGCCTCCTCTGGAAACACCATATATTTT.

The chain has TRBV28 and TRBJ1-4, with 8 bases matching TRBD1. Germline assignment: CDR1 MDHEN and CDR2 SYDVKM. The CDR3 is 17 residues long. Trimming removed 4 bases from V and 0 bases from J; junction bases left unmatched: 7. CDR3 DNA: TGTGCCAGCAGTTCGGACAGGGACCTTACAACTAATGAAAAACTGTTTTTT. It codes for CASSSDRDLTTNEKLFF.

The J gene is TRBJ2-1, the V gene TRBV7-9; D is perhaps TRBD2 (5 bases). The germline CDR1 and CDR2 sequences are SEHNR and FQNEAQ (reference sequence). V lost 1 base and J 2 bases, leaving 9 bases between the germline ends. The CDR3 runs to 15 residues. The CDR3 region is CASSLEGATYNEQFF. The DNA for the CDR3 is TGTGCCAGCAGCTTAGAGGGAGCTACCTACAATGAGCAGTTCTTC.

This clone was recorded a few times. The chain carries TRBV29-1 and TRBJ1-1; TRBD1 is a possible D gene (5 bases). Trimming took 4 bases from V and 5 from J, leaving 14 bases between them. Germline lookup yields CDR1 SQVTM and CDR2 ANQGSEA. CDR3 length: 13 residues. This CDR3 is CSVGGGVRTEAFF. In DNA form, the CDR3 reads TGCAGCGTTGGTGGGGGGGTAAGGACTGAAGCTTTCTTT.

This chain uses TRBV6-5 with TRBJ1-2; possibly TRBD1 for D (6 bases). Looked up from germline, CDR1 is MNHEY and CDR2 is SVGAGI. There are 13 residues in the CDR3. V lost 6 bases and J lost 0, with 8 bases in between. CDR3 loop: CASRGQSNYGYTF. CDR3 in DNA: TGTGCCAGCAGAGGACAGTCTAACTATGGCTACACCTTC.

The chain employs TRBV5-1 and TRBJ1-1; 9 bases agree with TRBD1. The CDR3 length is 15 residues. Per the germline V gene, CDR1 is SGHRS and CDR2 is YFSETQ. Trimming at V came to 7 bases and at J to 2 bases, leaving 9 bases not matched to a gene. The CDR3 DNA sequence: TGCGCCAGCGCGGTTGGGGACAGGGCTAACACTGAAGCTTTCTTT. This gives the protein CASAVGDRANTEAFF.

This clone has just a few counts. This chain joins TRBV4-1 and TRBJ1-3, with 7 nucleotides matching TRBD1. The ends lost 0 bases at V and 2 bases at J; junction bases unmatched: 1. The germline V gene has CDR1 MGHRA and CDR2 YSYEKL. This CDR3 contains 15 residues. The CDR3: CASSQEDRAGNTIYF. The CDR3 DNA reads TGCGCCAGCAGCCAAGAAGACAGGGCTGGAAACACCATATATTTT.